The 22 T cell receptor beta chains in this list originate from one sample, sequenced in a study of human T cells and chemical hapten exposure. From the RACE reads, TCRdb called clonotypes with MiXCR, one entry per CDR3 protein. This sample has 20,000 to 30,000 distinct CDR3 sequences, with approximately 10% found just once. Noted time point: patch test 2, 6 weeks after DPC sensitization. The treatment was: therapeutic diphenylcyclopropenone sensitization with weekly scalp DPC. Sequenced material: whole blood, taken in connection with sensitization to the hapten diphenylcyclopropenone (DPC). The receptor source for this set is a man aged 25-40 years with alopecia areata. Some clones in this sample may be carry-over from other donors' samples.

In its sample, this clonotype was seen many times. The chain carries TRBV24-1 and TRBJ2-7; perhaps TRBD1 as D (6 bases). CDR1 and CDR2 from the germline V gene are KGHDR and SFDVKD. The CDR3 extends over 15 amino acids. V lost 11 bases and J lost 3, with 22 bases in between. CDR3 nucleotides: TGTGCCATCCGGCCCCCTTTGACAGGCCACTACGAGCAGTACTTC. This codes for CAIRPPLTGHYEQYF.

This clonotype was detected ten times or more. V gene TRBV29-1 combines with J gene TRBJ2-6, with TRBD1 identical over 8 bases. This CDR3 has 19 amino acids. The germline gives CDR1 SQVTM, CDR2 ANQGSEA. V lost 0 bases, J lost 5 bases, and 15 bases stayed unmatched. The CDR3, as DNA: TGCAGCGTTGAAGAAAGCCGGGGACAGGAGGGATTGAGGGCCAACGTCCTGACTTTC. Translation: CSVEESRGQEGLRANVLTF.

The V gene is TRBV20-1, the J gene TRBJ1-2; D ambiguous. V gave up 7 bases and J gave up 3 bases, with 15 bases separating them. CDR3 size: 13 residues. Germline V gives CDR1 DFQATT, CDR2 SNEGSKA (reference sequence). The DNA of the CDR3 is TGCAGTGAGTTACTTTTAGGCGACTATGGCTACACCTTC. Encoded protein: CSELLLGDYGYTF.

This clonotype was counted between two and nine times. The chain carries TRBV6-1 and TRBJ2-2; tentative D call: TRBD2 (6 bases). V lost 8 bases and J 7 bases, leaving 14 bases between the germline ends. The CDR3 runs 13 residues. Germline-derived CDR1 and CDR2 are MNHNS and SASEGT. For the CDR3, the DNA is TGTGCCAGCCCGGGACTGGCGCACGGGGAGCTGTTTTTT. Encoded protein: CASPGLAHGELFF.

This clonotype came up many times. The V gene is TRBV6-2 or TRBV6-3, the J gene TRBJ2-3; D perhaps matches TRBD1 (6 bases). Germline values: CDR1 MNHEY, CDR2 SVGEGT. V was clipped by 7 bases and J by 2 bases, with 13 bases between them. This CDR3 comprises 14 residues. The CDR3 coding sequence is TGTGCCAGCAAAAATGGACAGTCCACAGATACGCAGTATTTT. Translation gives CASKNGQSTDTQYF.

The V call is TRBV10-1, the J call TRBJ1-1, with D perhaps matching TRBD1 (5 bases). From germline, CDR1 is WNHNN and CDR2 SYGVQD (reference sequence). The CDR3 loop spans 13 amino acids. The V end lost 4 bases, the J end lost 7 bases, and 13 bases lay between the germline ends. DNA for the CDR3: TGCGCCAGCAGTGCGAGGGGCGGAGGTGAAGCTTTCTTT. It yields the protein CASSARGGGEAFF.

The chain employs TRBV9 and TRBJ2-3; D ambiguous. V was cut by 2 bases and J by 0 bases, with 4 bases left in between. The CDR3 sequence is 13 residues long. Germline-derived CDR1 and CDR2 are SGDLS and YYNGEE. CDR3 residues: CASSVTSTDTQYF. In nucleotides, the CDR3 is TGTGCCAGCAGCGTGACGAGCACAGATACGCAGTATTTT.

This clonotype has just a few counts. The chain carries TRBV24-1 and TRBJ2-2; the D is unclear. Trimming shortened V by 3 bases and J by 2 bases, and 3 bases separated the two germline ends. Germline V lookup: CDR1 KGHDR, CDR2 SFDVKD. This CDR3 region has 13 residues. The CDR3: CATSDPNTGELFF. CDR3 in DNA: TGTGCCACCAGTGATCCCAACACCGGGGAGCTGTTTTTT.

This clonotype was recorded a few times. The chain links TRBV19 to TRBJ1-5, with 8 bases matching TRBD1. Germline V gene lookup returns CDR1 LNHDA and CDR2 SQIVND (reference sequence). The J segment lost 3 bases and the V segment lost 6 bases, leaving 4 bases of the junction unmatched. This CDR3 contains 14 residues. CDR3 sequence (DNA): TGTGCCAGTAGCACGGGACAGGTCAATCAGCCCCAGCATTTT. This sequence encodes CASSTGQVNQPQHF. Together with reference TRBV19 and TRBJ1-5, the CDR3 gives the full variable domain: DGGITQSPKYLFRKEGQNVTLSCEQNLNHDAMYWYRQDPGQGLRLIYYSQIVNDFQKGDIAEGYSVSREKKESFPLTVTSAQKNPTAFYLCASSTGQVNQPQHFGDGTRLSIL.

By sample share, this clonotype is medium-sized (0.01 to 0.1%). V is TRBV6-2 or TRBV6-3 and J is TRBJ2-1, with D hard to call. Germline V gene sequence: CDR1 MNHEY, CDR2 SVGEGT. V lost 4 bases and J 1 base, leaving 11 bases between the germline ends. This CDR3 contains 15 residues. This chain's CDR3 is CASSWARGSYNEQFF. CDR3 in DNA: TGTGCCAGCAGTTGGGCCCGAGGTTCCTACAATGAGCAGTTCTTC.

This clonotype was detected ten times or more. The chain uses TRBV6-2 or TRBV6-3 and TRBJ2-5, with unresolved D. Between the trimmed V and J ends, which lost 6 bases and 2 bases, there was a span of 16 bases. The germline CDR1 and CDR2 sequences are MNHEY and SVGEGT. The CDR3 runs to 15 residues. The CDR3, as DNA: TGTGCCAGCAGGATCGCCGGCTATGGGCAAGAGACCCAGTACTTC. Its translation is CASRIAGYGQETQYF.

This clonotype was seen repeatedly, ten times or more. CDR3 loop: CSVEESGLAGTGELFF. The CDR3 DNA is TGCAGCGTTGAGGAATCGGGATTAGCGGGAACCGGGGAGCTGTTTTTT. The rearrangement links TRBV29-1 to TRBJ2-2, with 8 bases identical to TRBD2. V shed 3 bases and J 5 bases; nucleotides not matched to a gene: 11. The CDR3 totals 16 residues. From germline, CDR1 is SQVTM and CDR2 ANQGSEA.

This clonotype came up many times. V and J are TRBV10-2 and TRBJ2-3, with TRBD2 identical over 13 bases. CDR3 length: 17 residues. The V and J ends lost 3 bases and 8 bases, in that order; junction bases with no gene match: 11. Germline assignment: CDR1 WSHSY and CDR2 SAAADI. This chain's CDR3 is CASSELGLAGPGGTQYF. In DNA form, the CDR3 reads TGCGCCAGCAGTGAATTGGGACTAGCGGGACCCGGGGGTACGCAGTATTTT.

This clonotype appeared many times. The chain carries TRBV3-1 and TRBJ2-3, with 9 bases lining up with TRBD2. V lost 2 bases to trimming and J lost 0 bases; unmatched junction nucleotides: 9. The CDR3 is 18 residues long. CDR1 LGHDT and CDR2 YNNKEL come from the germline V gene (reference sequence). The CDR3 is CASSQRLAGILSTDTQYF. The CDR3 DNA reads as TGTGCCAGCAGCCAACGGCTAGCGGGGATCCTTAGCACAGATACGCAGTATTTT.

In this sample, this clonotype turned up many times. The chain recombines TRBV3-1 with TRBJ2-5; D remains unclear. The CDR3 sequence is 15 residues long. CDR1 is LGHDT and CDR2 is YNNKEL in the germline V gene (reference sequence). The V end was cut by 4 bases, the J end by 8 bases, with 20 bases between. The CDR3 bases are TGTGCCAGCAGCCTATCAGGCGATCGGAAAGCAACCCAGTACTTC. Its translation is CASSLSGDRKATQYF.

The chain carries TRBV27 and TRBJ2-1; the match to TRBD2 covers 9 bases. Germline V gene lookup returns CDR1 MNHEY and CDR2 SMNVEV (reference sequence). J was trimmed by 9 bases and V by 10 bases; bases with no gene match: 4. The CDR3 loop spans 11 amino acids. CDR3 protein: CATKTSGEQFF. The CDR3 coding sequence is TGTGCCACCAAGACTAGCGGTGAGCAGTTCTTC.

There are many counts of this clonotype. The V call is TRBV23-1, the J call TRBJ1-5; tentative D call: TRBD1 (5 bases). TRBV23-1 carries the ORF label, with uncertain function. The CDR3 runs 16 residues. The V and J ends lost 0 bases and 0 bases respectively, with 9 bases between them. This CDR3 reads CASSQSAGHSNQPQHF. CDR3 bases: TGCGCCAGCAGTCAATCCGCGGGGCATAGCAATCAGCCCCAGCATTTT.

This clonotype was seen ten or more times. The chain couples TRBV11-2 to TRBJ2-4; 9 bases line up with TRBD1. Germline CDR1 SGHAT, CDR2 FQNNGV. The CDR3 loop spans 15 amino acids. The ends lost 2 bases at V and 9 bases at J; junction bases unmatched: 8. The CDR3 is CASSLLGTGSGIQYF. DNA of the CDR3: TGTGCCAGCAGCTTATTGGGGACAGGGTCGGGCATTCAGTACTTC.

In this sample, this clonotype turned up a few times. V is TRBV12-3 or TRBV12-4 and J is TRBJ1-1; TRBD1 matches at 10 bases. Trimming removed 5 bases from V and 0 bases from J; junction bases left unmatched: 6. This CDR3 contains 16 residues. The CDR3 protein is CASSPRTGGVNTEAFF. The DNA for the CDR3 is TGTGCCAGCAGTCCCCGGACAGGGGGGGTGAACACTGAAGCTTTCTTT.

The chain employs TRBV7-2 and TRBJ2-7; D assignment may be TRBD1 or TRBD2 (5 bases each). The V gene lost 4 bases and the J gene lost 3 bases, with 13 bases spanning the gap. Germline values: CDR1 SGHTA, CDR2 FQGNSA. The CDR3 loop spans 14 amino acids. CDR3 region: CASSSTGTNYEQYF. Here the CDR3 DNA reads TGTGCCAGCAGCTCCACCGGGACGAACTACGAGCAGTACTTC. Supplemented by reference TRBV7-2 and TRBJ2-7, the full variable domain reads GAGVSQSPSNKVTEKGKDVELRCDPISGHTALYWYRQSLGQGLEFLIYFQGNSAPDKSGLPSDRFSAERTGGSVSTLTIQRTQQEDSAVYLCASSSTGTNYEQYFGPGTRLTVT.

Many counts were recorded for this clonotype. The genes are TRBV6-2 or TRBV6-3 and TRBJ1-3; D remains unclear. V was pared by 7 bases and J by 0 bases, with 13 bases between. The CDR3 length is 15 residues. The germline V gene has CDR1 MNHEY and CDR2 SVGEGT. CDR3 sequence reads: CASNWNTLSGNTIYF. The CDR3 DNA follows: TGTGCCAGCAATTGGAACACCCTCTCTGGAAACACCATATATTTT.

This clonotype was seen many times. The rearrangement links TRBV7-9 to TRBJ1-4; weak D call: TRBD1 (6 bases). The V end was cut by 3 bases, the J end by 0 bases, with 8 bases between. The CDR3 runs to 15 residues. Per germline, CDR1 SEHNR and CDR2 FQNEAQ (reference sequence). CDR3 nucleotides: TGTGCCAGCAGCTTTGGGACAACAACTAATGAAAAACTGTTTTTT. This translates into CASSFGTTTNEKLFF.